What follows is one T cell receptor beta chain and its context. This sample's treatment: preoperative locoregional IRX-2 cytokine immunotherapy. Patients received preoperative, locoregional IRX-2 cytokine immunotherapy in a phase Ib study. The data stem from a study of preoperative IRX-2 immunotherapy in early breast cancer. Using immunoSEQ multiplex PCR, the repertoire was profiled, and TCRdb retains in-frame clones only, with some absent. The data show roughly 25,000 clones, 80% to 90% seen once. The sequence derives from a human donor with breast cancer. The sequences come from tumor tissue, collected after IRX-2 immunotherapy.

The DNA of the CDR3 is TGCGCCAGCAGCCCTGGTTCAGACGGACCCCAAGAGACCCAGTACTTC. Translated: CASSPGSDGPQETQYF. The chain recombines TRBV5-1 with TRBJ2-5; no reliable D call. Per the germline V gene, CDR1 is SGHRS and CDR2 is YFSETQ. V lost 4 bases and J 1 base, leaving 17 bases between the germline ends. The length of the CDR3 is 16 residues.